The 15 T cell receptor beta chains presented below share a single source sample, sequenced in a study of identical twins (dated by TCRdb to between 2015 and 2016). Library preparation was by 5' RACE. TCRdb records Illumina HiSeq 2000 as the sequencer. TCRdb ran its own pipeline on the public reads, namely fastp trimming at Q25 and MiXCR clone calling, and kept in-frame beta chains. All rows with the same CDR3 protein become a single entry with the most common DNA and genes. The sample yields 420,000 or so distinct CDR3 sequences; around 18% were counted once. The leading ten clones occupy roughly an eighth of the sample. What was sequenced was naive T cells sorted from blood. The cell subset or site label here, explained by the study, means: cells isolated with a human naive T-cell isolation kit. The receptors derive from a man aged 45 to 65 in good health.

The chain joins TRBV11-1 to TRBJ2-1; maybe TRBD2 (6 bases). V lost 6 bases to trimming and J lost 0 bases, with 15 bases between them. The CDR3 loop spans 16 amino acids. CDR1 is SGHAT, CDR2 FQDESV, per germline (reference sequence). CDR3 region: CASRPSSASSYNEQFF. The CDR3 nucleotides are TGTGCCAGCAGACCCTCTAGCGCCAGCTCCTACAATGAGCAGTTCTTC.

This chain connects TRBV7-8 to TRBJ1-5, with 7 bases that match TRBD1. This CDR3 is 19 amino acids long. V lost 2 bases and J lost 6; bases outside the gene matches: 19. The germline V gene has CDR1 SGHVS and CDR2 FQNEAQ. In nucleotides, the CDR3 is TGTGCCAGCAGCTTATGGGGGACAGCGTGGGAGGAAATACGTCAGCCCCAGCATTTT. It is translated as CASSLWGTAWEEIRQPQHF.

This clonotype has only a few counts. The rearrangement joins TRBV20-1 to TRBJ2-7; 7 bases are shared with TRBD1. Germline V lookup: CDR1 DFQATT, CDR2 SNEGSKA (reference sequence). V lost 5 bases, J lost 6 bases, and 4 bases stayed unmatched. The CDR3 spans 11 residues. CDR3 protein: CSAATGVEQYF. The CDR3 nucleotides read TGCAGTGCTGCAACAGGGGTCGAGCAGTACTTC.

There are many counts of this clonotype. The gene calls are TRBV10-3 and TRBJ2-7, with 9 nucleotides matching TRBD2. After removal of 2 bases from V and 3 bases from J, the junction contained 2 bases not matched to a gene. Germline V gene sequence: CDR1 ENHRY, CDR2 SYGVKD. This CDR3 is 14 amino acids long. CDR3 sequence reads: CAISEASGVYEQYF. The CDR3 region has the DNA TGTGCCATCAGTGAGGCTAGCGGGGTCTACGAGCAGTACTTC.

The V gene is TRBV20-1, the J gene TRBJ1-3; 7 bases line up with TRBD1. Germline CDR1 is DFQATT and CDR2 is SNEGSKA (reference sequence). This CDR3 is built from 15 residues. Unmatched junction bases numbered 7, after V lost 3 bases and J lost 2 bases. In DNA, the CDR3 is TGCAGTGCTAGTGGGGACAGTAGGACTGGAAACACCATATATTTT. This gives the protein CSASGDSRTGNTIYF.

The genes are TRBV27 and TRBJ2-1; D possibly corresponds to TRBD1 (8 bases). This CDR3 has 18 residues. Germline V CDR1 and CDR2: MNHEY, SMNVEV (reference sequence). V was shortened by 7 bases and J by 0 bases, with 22 bases between the two germline ends. CDR3: CASNLQGAAGSSYNEQFF. The CDR3 bases are TGTGCCAGCAATCTTCAGGGGGCAGCGGGAAGCTCCTACAATGAGCAGTTCTTC.

The chain uses TRBV4-2 and TRBJ2-5, with D hard to call. With 2 bases removed from V and 1 base from J, the gap between germline ends came to 8 bases. This CDR3 comprises 14 residues. CDR1 is LGHNA, CDR2 YNFKEQ, per germline. DNA for the CDR3: TGTGCCAGCAGCCAATTGGGCAGCCAAGAGACCCAGTACTTC. Encoded protein: CASSQLGSQETQYF.

This clonotype came up many times. V usage is TRBV15 and J usage is TRBJ1-5; 8 nucleotides align to TRBD1. V lost 3 bases to trimming and J lost 2 bases; unmatched junction nucleotides: 3. Germline CDR1 reads LNHNV; CDR2 reads YYDKDF (reference sequence). The CDR3 contains 15 residues. The CDR3 here is CATSRTGVGNQPQHF. As DNA, the CDR3 is TGTGCCACCAGCAGGACAGGGGTTGGCAATCAGCCCCAGCATTTT.

This rearrangement joins TRBV11-3 to TRBJ2-7, with D maybe TRBD2 (6 bases). V was clipped by 5 bases and J by 5 bases, with 16 bases between them. Germline V gene sequence: CDR1 SGHNT, CDR2 YENEEA. This CDR3 spans 14 amino acids. CDR3 nucleotides: TGTGCCAGCAGCATTAGCGGAGGGATGGACGAGCAGTACTTC. Its protein is CASSISGGMDEQYF.

This clonotype has ten or more counts. This rearrangement joins TRBV6-2 or TRBV6-3 to TRBJ2-1; no firm D call. The V gene lost 2 bases and the J gene lost 5 bases, with 10 bases spanning the gap. This CDR3 is 14 amino acids long. The germline V gene has CDR1 MNHEY and CDR2 SVGEGT. The DNA of the CDR3 is TGTGCCAGCAGTTACGAGGTTCAGGACAATGAGCAGTTCTTC. Translated, it gives CASSYEVQDNEQFF.

In this sample, this clonotype turned up many times. J is TRBJ2-7 and V is TRBV18, with TRBD2 matching over 9 bases. The junction had 12 bases not matched to a gene; V was cut back by 1 base and J by 5 bases. CDR1 and CDR2 (germline): KGHSH, LQKENI. CDR3 length: 17 amino acids. The CDR3 DNA sequence: TGTGCCAGCTCACCACAGGTGACAGCTCTAGCGGGACACGAGCAGTACTTC. The encoded protein is CASSPQVTALAGHEQYF.

The sample holds many counts of this clonotype. The chain has TRBV5-1 and TRBJ1-1, with D uncertain. The CDR3 runs 15 residues. The V end was cut by 3 bases, the J end by 3 bases, with 15 bases between. CDR1 is SGHRS and CDR2 is YFSETQ in the germline V gene. The CDR3, as DNA: TGCGCCAGCAGCTGGGGAGCTGATGTGGACACTGAAGCTTTCTTT. It is translated as CASSWGADVDTEAFF.

This clonotype was observed a few times. This chain links TRBV12-3 or TRBV12-4 with TRBJ1-1, with a weak D call TRBD1 (6 bases). The CDR3 loop spans 15 amino acids. The V and J ends lost 4 bases and 2 bases respectively, with 14 bases between them. CDR3 loop: CASSSLRDTNTEAFF. The CDR3 coding sequence is TGTGCCAGCAGTTCCTTGCGGGACACAAACACTGAAGCTTTCTTT.

This clonotype has just a few counts. This chain's CDR3 is CASSYTSGGDNEQFF. The CDR3 bases are TGTGCCAGCAGTTATACTAGCGGGGGTGACAATGAGCAGTTCTTC. This sequence joins TRBV6-5 and TRBJ2-1, with 11 bases lining up with TRBD2. The ends lost 3 bases at V and 5 bases at J; junction bases unmatched: 3. The CDR3 is made up of 15 amino acids. Per germline, CDR1 MNHEY and CDR2 SVGAGI.

The J gene is TRBJ2-5, the V gene TRBV24-1; D possibly corresponds to TRBD1 (5 bases). Germline values: CDR1 KGHDR, CDR2 SFDVKD. This CDR3 contains 15 residues. The V end was cut by 1 base, the J end by 5 bases, with 13 bases between. The CDR3 protein is CATSDLGRSGETQYF. CDR3 nucleotides: TGTGCCACCAGTGATTTAGGCAGGTCAGGGGAGACCCAGTACTTC.